One and the same sample provided the 16 T cell receptor beta chains below, sequenced in a study of OX40 agonist ivuxolimab in advanced cancers. Clones were sequenced by immunoSEQ multiplex PCR, and TCRdb holds only the in-frame ones, with some missing. The table includes 150,000 to 190,000 clones, 85% to 95% detected once. The specimen comprised CD4+ or CD8+ T cells sorted from blood, sampled in a trial of the OX40 agonist ivuxolimab. These receptors were obtained from an adult with an advanced solid tumor such as melanoma, head and neck, liver or kidney cancer.

The chain is built from TRBV4-2 and TRBJ1-2; TRBD1 matches 7 bases. The CDR3 spans 13 residues. Germline CDR1 and CDR2: LGHNA and YNFKEQ. The V and J ends lost 2 bases and 3 bases, in that order; junction bases with no gene match: 0. The CDR3 reads CASSQQGDYGYTF. In nucleotides, the CDR3 is TGTGCCAGCAGCCAACAGGGGGACTATGGCTACACCTTC.

The chain links TRBV4-1 to TRBJ1-1; D not resolved. The germline CDR1 and CDR2 sequences are MGHRA and YSYEKL. The V end lost 4 bases, the J end lost 5 bases, and 20 bases lay between the germline ends. CDR3 length: 16 residues. The CDR3 bases are TGCGCCAGCAGCCGCCCGTCCGGTCAGGCTTGGACTGAAGCTTTCTTT. This sequence encodes CASSRPSGQAWTEAFF.

The count of this clone is one. The chain carries TRBV7-9 and TRBJ2-5, with D uncertain. The V gene's germline CDR1 is SEHNR and CDR2 FQNEAQ (reference sequence). CDR3 length: 14 amino acids. Trimming took 2 bases from V and 5 from J, leaving 12 bases between them. CDR3 protein: CASSLPAPSETQYF. In DNA form, the CDR3 reads TGTGCCAGCAGCTTACCAGCCCCGTCGGAGACCCAGTACTTC.

The rearrangement links TRBV5-4 to TRBJ2-7; perhaps TRBD2 as D (5 bases). The germline CDR1 and CDR2 sequences are SGHNT and YYREEE (reference sequence). Trimming removed 2 bases from V and 0 bases from J, with 9 bases in between. CDR3 length equals 14 residues. In DNA form, the CDR3 reads TGTGCCAGCAGCTTCGGGGAACCCTCCTACGAGCAGTACTTC. Its translation: CASSFGEPSYEQYF.

The count of this clone is one. V and J are TRBV11-2 and TRBJ1-2; 7 bases match TRBD1. The CDR3 covers 16 residues. CDR1 and CDR2 (germline): SGHAT, FQNNGV. Trimming cost V 5 bases and J 4 bases; bases outside gene matches: 13. This CDR3 is CASSTTLDRATYGYTF. Written as DNA, the CDR3 is TGTGCCAGCAGCACGACACTCGACAGGGCGACCTATGGCTACACCTTC. Combining the CDR3 with reference TRBV11-2 and TRBJ1-2 gives the whole variable domain EAGVAQSPRYKIIEKRQSVAFWCNPISGHATLYWYQQILGQGPKLLIQFQNNGVVDDSQLPKDRFSAERLKGVDSTLKIQPAKLEDSAVYLCASSTTLDRATYGYTFGSGTRLTVV.

CDR3 coding DNA: TGCAGCGTTGAAAGGCGACAGGGGGCCACGGCAGAGACCCAGTACTTC. Translated, it gives CSVERRQGATAETQYF. J is TRBJ2-5 and V is TRBV29-1; 10 bases match TRBD1. V was clipped by 2 bases and J by 4 bases; unmatched bases: 10. The germline CDR1 and CDR2 sequences are SQVTM and ANQGSEA. CDR3 length: 16 residues.

In DNA, the CDR3 is TGCGCCAGCGGCTTGGCGGGGGGCGCCTATGGCTACACCTTC. Its protein product is CASGLAGGAYGYTF. This chain joins TRBV4-3 and TRBJ1-2; tentatively, D is TRBD1 (6 bases). The germline V gene encodes CDR1 LGHNA and CDR2 YSLEER. Between the trimmed V and J ends, which lost 8 bases and 4 bases, there was a span of 17 bases. CDR3 length: 14 residues.

This clone was seen a few times. This rearrangement joins TRBV6-5 to TRBJ2-7; tentative D call: TRBD2 (5 bases). The germline CDR1 and CDR2 sequences are MNHEY and SVGAGI. This CDR3 region has 15 residues. Trimming pared 0 bases from V and 3 bases from J, leaving 12 bases between. The CDR3 here is CASSYSGSGIYEQYF. CDR3 coding DNA: TGTGCCAGCAGTTACTCGGGGTCGGGGATCTACGAGCAGTACTTC.

The rearrangement links TRBV29-1 to TRBJ2-5; 9 bases fit TRBD1. Matching the DNA end better, TRBJ2-7 makes the J call doubtful. The germline V gene has CDR1 SQVTM and CDR2 ANQGSEA. The CDR3 spans 13 residues. CDR3 nucleotides: TGCAGCGTTGGCGGGACAGGGTTCTACGAGCAGTACTTC. Amino acids: CSVGGTGFYEQYF.

This clone has just one count. The gene calls are TRBV27 and TRBJ2-2; 9 bases are shared with TRBD2. The germline gives CDR1 MNHEY, CDR2 SMNVEV (reference sequence). CDR3 length: 17 amino acids. V was pared by 8 bases and J by 3 bases, with 13 bases of the junction left unmatched. The CDR3 loop is CASASLGTSRDTGELFF. The DNA for the CDR3 is TGTGCCAGCGCCAGTCTTGGGACTAGCAGGGACACCGGGGAGCTGTTTTTT.

CDR3 nucleotide sequence: TGTGCCAGCTCACCGGGGGGCGTGAGCGGCTACACCTTC. Translating gives CASSPGGVSGYTF. The chain uses TRBV18 and TRBJ1-2; the D gene is possibly TRBD1 (6 bases). The CDR3 contains 13 residues. V lost 3 bases and J 8 bases, leaving 13 bases between the germline ends. Per germline, CDR1 KGHSH and CDR2 LQKENI.

The chain employs TRBV28 and TRBJ2-7; D possibly corresponds to TRBD1 (5 bases). The V end lost 4 bases, the J end lost 6 bases, and 13 bases lay between the germline ends. There are 13 residues in the CDR3. Germline V gives CDR1 MDHEN, CDR2 SYDVKM. This CDR3 reads CASSSGSGREQYF. The CDR3 DNA follows: TGTGCCAGCAGTTCAGGGTCTGGGCGCGAGCAGTACTTC.

V is TRBV28 and J is TRBJ2-7; the D is unclear. The CDR3 contains 13 residues. V was trimmed by 4 bases and J by 4 bases, leaving 11 bases between them. The germline gives CDR1 MDHEN, CDR2 SYDVKM. The CDR3 nucleotides are TGTGCCAGCAGTTCCCCGTCCGATTACGAGCAGTACTTC. It encodes CASSSPSDYEQYF. Full variable domain (remainder filled in from reference TRBV28 and TRBJ2-7): DVKVTQSSRYLVKRTGEKVFLECVQDMDHENMFWYRQDPGLGLRLIYFSYDVKMKEKGDIPEGYSVSREKKERFSLILESASTNQTSMYLCASSSPSDYEQYFGPGTRLTVT.

This sequence joins TRBV7-2 and TRBJ2-7; 9 bases align to TRBD2. CDR1 and CDR2 (germline): SGHTA, FQGNSA. The CDR3 sequence is 15 residues long. The V gene end was trimmed by 6 bases and the J gene end by 1 base; junction bases not matched to a gene: 7. The DNA of the CDR3 is TGTGCCAGCAGGTTCGGGCGGGGGGGATCCTACGAGCAGTACTTC. Protein sequence: CASRFGRGGSYEQYF.

The chain employs TRBV7-9 and TRBJ1-3; no reliable D call. Germline CDR1 reads SEHNR; CDR2 reads FQNEAQ (reference sequence). CDR3 length: 13 amino acids. V lost 0 bases and J lost 4, with 4 bases in between. DNA for the CDR3: TGTGCCAGCAGCTTAGCATCCGGAAACACCATATATTTT. This codes for CASSLASGNTIYF.

V gene TRBV28 combines with J gene TRBJ1-4; D is perhaps TRBD1 (6 bases). The CDR3 is 17 residues long. Germline CDR1 and CDR2: MDHEN and SYDVKM. Trimming removed 6 bases at V and 0 bases at J, with 17 bases between. The CDR3 DNA reads as TGTGCCAGCAGCCCTCAGGGGCCGCAAGCAACTAATGAAAAACTGTTTTTT. Translation: CASSPQGPQATNEKLFF.